A selection of T cell receptor beta chains follows, all from one sample in a study of T cell changes during pregnancy in multiple sclerosis. Profiled with immunoSEQ multiplex PCR; TCRdb holds only in-frame clones, not every one. This sample has roughly 64,000 clones; roughly 92% occur once, and the top ten carry roughly 1.3%. The source material was peripheral blood, sampled in the second trimester of pregnancy. The receptors originated from a female donor with multiple sclerosis, enrolled in a pregnancy study. CDR3s include the opening cysteine and the closing phenylalanine or tryptophan. The D gene is left open where the match is weak. Not all rows give a size; the values are once, few, many and, for expanded clones, a class.

d_gene,j_gene,v_gene,abundance,CDR3nt,CDR3aa
TRBD2,TRBJ2-7,TRBV6-6,.,TGTGCCAGCACCGGGCAGGGAGGGTACGAGCAGTACTTC,CASTGQGGYEQYF
.,TRBJ2-1,TRBV2,.,TGTGCCAGCAGTATGACTAGCTCCTACAATGAGCAGTTCTTC,CASSMTSSYNEQFF
TRBD2,TRBJ2-1,TRBV5-1,.,TGCGCCAGCAGCTCTTCTACTAGCGTATACAATGAGCAGTTCTTC,CASSSSTSVYNEQFF
.,TRBJ2-1,TRBV7-9,.,TGTGCCAGCAGCGAAAATACGGGGGAGCAGATACCCAATGAGCAGTTCTTC,CASSENTGEQIPNEQFF
TRBD2,TRBJ2-5,TRBV7-3,once,TGTGCCAGCAGCTCCGGTATAGCGGGAGTGGGAGAGACCCAGTACTTC,CASSSGIAGVGETQYF
TRBD1,TRBJ1-1,TRBV29-1,.,TGCAGCGTTGAGCAGGGGGGCACTGAAGCTTTCTTT,CSVEQGGTEAFF
.,TRBJ1-1,TRBV28,.,TGTGCCAGCAGTGTACTACAGGGAAGAGCTTTCTTT,CASSVLQGRAFF
TRBD1,TRBJ1-4,TRBV6-6,.,TGTGCCAGCAGTTACTCGGACAGGGAAAAACTGTTTTTT,CASSYSDREKLFF
TRBD1,TRBJ1-1,TRBV9,.,TGTGCCAGCAGCCGCACGGGACAGGGGGAGGGGGGAGCTTTCTTT,CASSRTGQGEGGAFF
.,TRBJ1-2,TRBV29-1,.,TGCAGCGTGCGGGCCGTCGGATGGGGCTACACCTTC,CSVRAVGWGYTF
.,TRBJ1-1,TRBV18,few,TGTGCCAGCTCACCAAACTCCATGAACACTGAAGCTTTCTTT,CASSPNSMNTEAFF
.,TRBJ2-2,TRBV5-1,.,TGCGCCAGCAGCTTCGCGAACACCGGGGAGCTGTTTTTT,CASSFANTGELFF
.,TRBJ2-1,TRBV10-2,.,TGCGCCAGCAGTGGGTCTAACGGGAGAGGAGGGAATGAGCAGTTCTTC,CASSGSNGRGGNEQFF